These 16 T cell receptor beta chains originate from one sample sequenced in a study of vaccination and CD4 T cells after COVID-19. The Oncomine TCR Beta short-read assay was what sequenced the DNA obtained from cultured CD4+ T cells. Genomic DNA was extracted from cultured CD4+ T cells. TCRdb recomputed calls from the PCR reads with MiXCR, one row per CDR3 protein. Of approximately 9,700 distinct CDR3 sequences listed, 35% are singletons. The sample's treatment: approximately 10-day PBMC culture with coronavirus spike peptide pools or control peptides (ViraFEST assay). From the unexposed donor, CD4+ T cells were collected ahead of the COVID-19 pandemic (2011-2018). What these receptors recognize is not known. Sample: CD4+ T cells from blood, cultured in vitro. These receptors were taken from a human donor in good health.

The chain combines TRBV7-3 with TRBJ2-1; TRBD1 matches at 9 bases. The V and J ends lost 5 bases and 6 bases, in that order; junction bases with no gene match: 8. This CDR3 is built from 15 residues. Germline loops: CDR1 SGHTA, CDR2 FQGTGA. This chain's CDR3 is CASSMDRGGANEQFF. As DNA, the CDR3 is TGTGCCAGCAGCATGGACAGGGGAGGGGCCAATGAGCAGTTCTTC.

This clonotype has just one count. The chain joins TRBV20-1 to TRBJ2-7; tentatively, D is TRBD1 (6 bases). V lost 6 bases and J lost 0, with 15 bases in between. Germline CDR1 is DFQATT and CDR2 is SNEGSKA (reference sequence). CDR3 length equals 14 residues. The CDR3: CSAMRQVSSYEQYF. The CDR3 DNA reads TGCAGTGCCATGAGACAGGTGAGCTCCTACGAGCAGTACTTC.

This clonotype showed up just a few times. The chain links TRBV20-1 to TRBJ2-3; D is perhaps TRBD2 (5 bases). This CDR3 contains 14 residues. Trimming shortened V by 0 bases and J by 4 bases, and 11 bases separated the two germline ends. The V gene's germline CDR1 is DFQATT and CDR2 SNEGSKA (reference sequence). The CDR3 DNA reads as TGCAGTGCTAGAGATATCAGGAGGTCAGATACGCAGTATTTT. Its protein is CSARDIRRSDTQYF.

This chain joins TRBV4-1 and TRBJ2-5; 16 bases align to TRBD2. This CDR3 region has 17 residues. CDR1 MGHRA and CDR2 YSYEKL come from the germline V gene. The trim removed 4 bases at V and 5 bases at J, leaving 7 bases unmatched. The CDR3 bases are TGCGCCAGCAGCCTTTTGGGACTAGCGGGAGGGAGGGAGACCCAGTACTTC. This codes for CASSLLGLAGGRETQYF.

This chain links TRBV14 with TRBJ2-5; the D gene is possibly TRBD2 (6 bases). This CDR3 has 13 residues. Per the germline V gene, CDR1 is SGHDN and CDR2 is FVKESK. Trimming left V 3 bases short and J 5 bases short, with 10 bases between. The CDR3 is CASSHRLAETQYF. The CDR3 DNA follows: TGTGCCAGCAGCCATCGCCTAGCGGAGACCCAGTACTTC.

This clonotype was detected only a few times. V usage is TRBV28 and J usage is TRBJ1-5; possible D gene TRBD1, 5 bases. Germline V gene sequence: CDR1 MDHEN, CDR2 SYDVKM. V was trimmed by 4 bases and J by 4 bases, leaving 5 bases between them. The length of the CDR3 is 12 residues. The CDR3 reads CASSWGNQPQHF. In nucleotides, the CDR3 is TGTGCCAGCAGTTGGGGGAATCAGCCCCAGCATTTT. Full variable domain (remainder filled in from reference TRBV28 and TRBJ1-5): DVKVTQSSRYLVKRTGEKVFLECVQDMDHENMFWYRQDPGLGLRLIYFSYDVKMKEKGDIPEGYSVSREKKERFSLILESASTNQTSMYLCASSWGNQPQHFGDGTRLSIL.

This clonotype has just a few counts. V usage is TRBV6-2 or TRBV6-3 and J usage is TRBJ2-7; 7 bases match TRBD2. CDR1 MNHEY and CDR2 SVGEGT come from the germline V gene. This CDR3 contains 16 residues. V dropped 7 bases and J dropped 2; count of bases not matched to a gene: 14. CDR3 in amino acids: CASTSFGREKTYEQYF. The DNA for the CDR3 is TGTGCCAGCACCTCGTTTGGGCGGGAGAAAACCTACGAGCAGTACTTC.

The chain joins TRBV29-1 to TRBJ1-1; a possible D gene is TRBD1 (6 bases). V was shortened by 1 base and J by 5 bases, with 17 bases between the two germline ends. This CDR3 contains 15 residues. Germline V gene data show CDR1 as SQVTM and CDR2 as ANQGSEA. In DNA, the CDR3 is TGCAGCGTTGAAGGGGAGTGGAGGGGGGGTACTGAAGCTTTCTTT. It codes for CSVEGEWRGGTEAFF.

The CDR3, as DNA: TGTGCCAGCACGGAGGCGGGAGAGTCCTACAATGAGCAGTTCTTC. It codes for CASTEAGESYNEQFF. The gene calls are TRBV28 and TRBJ2-1; 7 bases align to TRBD2. Per germline, CDR1 MDHEN and CDR2 SYDVKM. The CDR3 runs to 15 residues. J lost 1 base, V lost 7 bases, and 7 bases had no gene match.

The sample holds a few counts of this clonotype. The V and J genes are TRBV5-1 and TRBJ1-1; D is possibly TRBD1 (6 bases). This CDR3 has 12 amino acids. Germline V lookup: CDR1 SGHRS, CDR2 YFSETQ. V gave up 4 bases and J gave up 3 bases, with 7 bases separating them. The CDR3 DNA is TGCGCCAGCAGCACAGGGTACACTGAAGCTTTCTTT. Amino acid sequence: CASSTGYTEAFF.

This clonotype appeared a few times. The J gene is TRBJ2-7, the V gene TRBV28, with TRBD2 identical over 13 bases. Germline CDR1 reads MDHEN; CDR2 reads SYDVKM. V lost 6 bases and J lost 4; bases outside the gene matches: 0. The CDR3 spans 13 residues. CDR3 in amino acids: CASRTSGRYEQYF. In DNA, the CDR3 is TGTGCCAGCAGGACTAGCGGGAGGTACGAGCAGTACTTC.

The chain combines TRBV20-1 with TRBJ2-3, with D maybe TRBD1 (6 bases). The CDR3 contains 17 residues. CDR1 DFQATT and CDR2 SNEGSKA come from the germline V gene (reference sequence). V lost 0 bases and J 2 bases, leaving 18 bases between the germline ends. CDR3 sequence reads: CSAREKDRYGYTDTQYF. CDR3 coding DNA: TGCAGTGCTAGAGAGAAAGACAGGTACGGCTACACAGATACGCAGTATTTT.

This clonotype is categorized as medium-sized. The J gene is TRBJ1-2, the V gene TRBV27; D ambiguous. Looked up from germline, CDR1 is MNHEY and CDR2 is SMNVEV (reference sequence). This CDR3 contains 13 residues. Between the trimmed V and J ends, which lost 6 bases and 8 bases, there was a span of 16 bases. The CDR3 DNA reads as TGTGCCAGCAGCCCGGGCCCGACTCAAGGCTACACCTTC. It translates to CASSPGPTQGYTF.

This chain uses TRBV19 with TRBJ2-3, with 9 positions matching TRBD2. CDR1 and CDR2 (germline): LNHDA, SQIVND (reference sequence). Trimming removed 1 base from V and 7 bases from J; junction bases left unmatched: 12. The CDR3 spans 17 residues. The CDR3 DNA is TGTGCCAGTAGTATAGCCCGTGTAGCGGGAGACGCCAATACGCAGTATTTT. Its translation: CASSIARVAGDANTQYF.

This clonotype has more than one count but fewer than ten. The chain has TRBV20-1 and TRBJ2-3, with D tentatively TRBD2 (6 bases). Trimming took 3 bases from V and 2 from J, leaving 9 bases between them. Germline CDR1 reads DFQATT; CDR2 reads SNEGSKA (reference sequence). The CDR3 consists of 13 residues. As DNA, the CDR3 is TGCAGTGCTAGTCGCGGGATCACAGATACGCAGTATTTT. Its translation is CSASRGITDTQYF.

The chain uses TRBV29-1 and TRBJ2-5; D may correspond to TRBD1 or TRBD2 (5 bases each). This CDR3 comprises 11 residues. Trimming took off 6 bases at V and 8 bases at J, with 13 bases between the two ends. CDR1 SQVTM and CDR2 ANQGSEA come from the germline V gene. The CDR3 DNA reads TGCAGCGTGGCCGTAGGGACCACCCAGTACTTC. The encoded protein is CSVAVGTTQYF.